The 3 T cell receptor beta chains below all came from one sample that was sequenced in a study of T cell repertoires in cytomegalovirus infection. TCRdb re-called the reads with MiXCR, one entry per CDR3 protein. Counted here are around 190,000 distinct CDR3 sequences, 13% to 15% occurring once; the ten biggest clones make up approximately 30%. Sequenced sample: PBMCs. The receptors shown here come from a human donor in good health (CMV status not recorded). Some clones in this sample may be carry-over from other donors' samples.

This clonotype was counted a few times. The rearrangement links TRBV7-9 to TRBJ2-7, with D perhaps given as TRBD1 or TRBD2 (5 bases each). CDR1 is SEHNR and CDR2 is FQNEAQ in the germline V gene (reference sequence). The CDR3 has 14 amino acids. V lost 2 bases and J lost 5, with 13 bases in between. The CDR3 nucleotides read TGTGCCAGCAGCTTAAACGGGGCAGTCCACGAGCAGTACTTC. Translation: CASSLNGAVHEQYF.

This rearrangement joins TRBV5-1 to TRBJ2-7, with D uncertain. Trimming removed 1 base from V and 3 bases from J, with 11 bases in between. Per the germline V gene, CDR1 is SGHRS and CDR2 is YFSETQ. The CDR3 totals 14 residues. CDR3 protein: CASSLSNSFYEQYF. In DNA form, the CDR3 reads TGCGCCAGCAGCTTGTCTAACAGTTTCTACGAGCAGTACTTC. The full variable domain, its missing parts supplied by reference TRBV5-1 and TRBJ2-7, is KAGVTQTPRYLIKTRGQQVTLSCSPISGHRSVSWYQQTPGQGLQFLFEYFSETQRNKGNFPGRFSGRQFSNSRSEMNVSTLELGDSALYLCASSLSNSFYEQYFGPGTRLTVT.

This chain links TRBV14 with TRBJ2-1, with D unresolved. Germline V CDR1 and CDR2: SGHDN, FVKESK. Trimming took off 0 bases at V and 4 bases at J, with 1 base between the two ends. The CDR3 extends over 12 amino acids. In DNA, the CDR3 is TGTGCCAGCAGCCAAGATTACAATGAGCAGTTCTTC. Its translation: CASSQDYNEQFF.